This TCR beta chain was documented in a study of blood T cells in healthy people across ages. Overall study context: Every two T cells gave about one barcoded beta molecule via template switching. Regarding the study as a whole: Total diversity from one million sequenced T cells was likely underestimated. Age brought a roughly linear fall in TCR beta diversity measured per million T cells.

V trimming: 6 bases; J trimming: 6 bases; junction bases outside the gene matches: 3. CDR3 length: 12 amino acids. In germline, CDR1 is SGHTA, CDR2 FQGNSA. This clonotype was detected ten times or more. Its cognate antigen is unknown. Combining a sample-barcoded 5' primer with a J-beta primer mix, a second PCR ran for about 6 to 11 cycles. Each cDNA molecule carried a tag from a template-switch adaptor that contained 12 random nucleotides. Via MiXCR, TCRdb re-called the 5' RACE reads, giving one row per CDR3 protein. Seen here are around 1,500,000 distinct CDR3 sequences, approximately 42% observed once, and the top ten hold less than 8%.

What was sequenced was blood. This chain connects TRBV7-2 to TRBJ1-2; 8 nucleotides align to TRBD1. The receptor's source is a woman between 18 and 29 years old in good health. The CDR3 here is CASSLTGDGYTF. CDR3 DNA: TGTGCCAGCAGTCTGACAGGGGATGGCTACACCTTC.